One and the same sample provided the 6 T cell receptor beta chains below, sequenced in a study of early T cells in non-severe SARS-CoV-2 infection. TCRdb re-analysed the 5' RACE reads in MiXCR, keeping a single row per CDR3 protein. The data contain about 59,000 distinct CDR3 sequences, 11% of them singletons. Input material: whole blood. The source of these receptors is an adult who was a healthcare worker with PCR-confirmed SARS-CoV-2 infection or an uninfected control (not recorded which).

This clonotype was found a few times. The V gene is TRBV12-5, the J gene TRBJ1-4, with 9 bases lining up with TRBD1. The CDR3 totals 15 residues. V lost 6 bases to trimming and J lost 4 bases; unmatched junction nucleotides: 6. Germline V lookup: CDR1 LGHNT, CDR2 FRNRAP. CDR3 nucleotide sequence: TGTGCTAGTGGACCCGGGACAGGGAGTAATGAAAAACTGTTTTTT. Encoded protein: CASGPGTGSNEKLFF.

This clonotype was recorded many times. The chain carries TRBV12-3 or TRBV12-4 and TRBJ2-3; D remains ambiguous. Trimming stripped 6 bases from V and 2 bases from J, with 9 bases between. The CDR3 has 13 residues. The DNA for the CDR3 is TGTGCCAGCAGAGCTCTACTCACAGATACGCAGTATTTT. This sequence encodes CASRALLTDTQYF.

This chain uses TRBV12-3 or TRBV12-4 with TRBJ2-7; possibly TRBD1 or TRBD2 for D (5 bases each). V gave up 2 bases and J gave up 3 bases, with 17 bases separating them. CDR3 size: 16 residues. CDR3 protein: CASSLLGPDEFYEQYF. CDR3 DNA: TGTGCCAGCAGTTTACTGGGACCGGACGAGTTCTACGAGCAGTACTTC.

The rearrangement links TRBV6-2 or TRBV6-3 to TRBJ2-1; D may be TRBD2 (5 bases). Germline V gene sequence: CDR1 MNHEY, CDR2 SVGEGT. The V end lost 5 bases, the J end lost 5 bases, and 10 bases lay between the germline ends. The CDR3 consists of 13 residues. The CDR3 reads CASSSRGDNEQFF. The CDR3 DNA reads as TGTGCCAGCAGTAGCCGGGGAGACAATGAGCAGTTCTTC.

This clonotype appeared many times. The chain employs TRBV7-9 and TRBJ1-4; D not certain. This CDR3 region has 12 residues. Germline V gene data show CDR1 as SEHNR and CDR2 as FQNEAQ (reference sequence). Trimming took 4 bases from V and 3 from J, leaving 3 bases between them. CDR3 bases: TGTGCCAGCAGCTCCGCTAATGAAAAACTGTTTTTT. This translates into CASSSANEKLFF.

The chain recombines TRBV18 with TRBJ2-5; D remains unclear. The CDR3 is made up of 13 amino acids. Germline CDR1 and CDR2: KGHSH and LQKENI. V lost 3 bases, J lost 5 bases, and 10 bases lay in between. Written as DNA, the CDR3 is TGTGCCAGCTCACCTCCTCCCGGGGAGACCCAGTACTTC. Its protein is CASSPPPGETQYF. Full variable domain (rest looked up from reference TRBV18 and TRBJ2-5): NAGVMQNPRHLVRRRGQEARLRCSPMKGHSHVYWYRQLPEEGLKFMVYLQKENIIDESGMPKERFSAEFPKEGPSILRIQQVVRGDSAAYFCASSPPPGETQYFGPGTRLLVL.